A selection of T cell receptor beta chains follows, all from one sample in a study of cytomegalovirus exposure and HLA in healthy donors. The repertoire was sequenced with immunoSEQ multiplex PCR; TCRdb's copy has only in-frame clones and lacks some. This table holds about 94,000 clones, roughly three fifths found once. The sequenced material came from PBMCs. The receptors were sampled from a young man in good health and CMV-seronegative. CDR3s leave out the opening cysteine and the closing phenylalanine or tryptophan. D genes are given only for firm matches.

j_call: NA
v_call: TRBV9
d_call: NA
cdr3_aa: ASSPQSLWQGGNEQY

j_call: TRBJ1-2
v_call: TRBV7-8
d_call: NA
cdr3_aa: ASSLKSNYGYT

j_call: TRBJ1-6
v_call: TRBV5-1
d_call: NA
cdr3_aa: ASSLGQNSPLH

j_call: TRBJ1-2
v_call: TRBV5-1
d_call: NA
cdr3_aa: ASSLRAEIGYT

j_call: TRBJ2-5
v_call: TRBV6-1
d_call: NA
cdr3_aa: ASSEASRQETQY

j_call: NA
v_call: TRBV28
d_call: NA
cdr3_aa: ASSRTGYGEQY

j_call: TRBJ1-6
v_call: TRBV15
d_call: TRBD1
cdr3_aa: ATSTRDRISYNSPLH

j_call: TRBJ1-2
v_call: TRBV29-1
d_call: NA
cdr3_aa: SVGQDYGYT

j_call: TRBJ2-7
v_call: TRBV5-1
d_call: TRBD2
cdr3_aa: ASSWTLAGTHEQY

j_call: TRBJ1-2
v_call: TRBV7-9
d_call: TRBD1
cdr3_aa: ASSGGQGGGYT

j_call: TRBJ1-4
v_call: TRBV7-3
d_call: TRBD1
cdr3_aa: ASSPTTGANEKLF

j_call: TRBJ2-7
v_call: TRBV9
d_call: TRBD1
cdr3_aa: ASSAGQGVYEQY

j_call: TRBJ1-5
v_call: TRBV7-9
d_call: NA
cdr3_aa: ASSPGGQPQH

j_call: TRBJ1-2
v_call: TRBV6-1
d_call: NA
cdr3_aa: ASSEAGIKGGYT

j_call: TRBJ2-7
v_call: TRBV28
d_call: NA
cdr3_aa: ASSRDYEQY

j_call: TRBJ1-2
v_call: TRBV6-1
d_call: TRBD1
cdr3_aa: ASILTGDYGYT

j_call: TRBJ2-2
v_call: TRBV7-7
d_call: NA
cdr3_aa: ASSPTETGELF

j_call: TRBJ2-1
v_call: TRBV5-4
d_call: NA
cdr3_aa: ASAAGENTEQF

j_call: TRBJ1-5
v_call: TRBV30
d_call: NA
cdr3_aa: AWSGGYSNQPQH

j_call: TRBJ2-1
v_call: TRBV30
d_call: TRBD2
cdr3_aa: AWISAGGRSYNEQF

j_call: TRBJ2-7
v_call: TRBV4-3
d_call: NA
cdr3_aa: ASSQQRNYEQY

j_call: TRBJ2-1
v_call: TRBV7-8
d_call: TRBD2
cdr3_aa: ASSSGTSGLDEQF

j_call: TRBJ1-4
v_call: TRBV4-1
d_call: NA
cdr3_aa: ASSQDPGRRDEKLF

j_call: NA
v_call: TRBV5-4
d_call: TRBD1
cdr3_aa: ASSLPGTGVVEQY

j_call: TRBJ2-1
v_call: TRBV7-3
d_call: NA
cdr3_aa: ASSPLTGNEQF

j_call: TRBJ1-4
v_call: TRBV15
d_call: NA
cdr3_aa: ATSVDLANEKLF

j_call: TRBJ1-2
v_call: TRBV30
d_call: NA
cdr3_aa: AWRETRLGRGYT

j_call: TRBJ1-1
v_call: TRBV11-2
d_call: TRBD1
cdr3_aa: ASSPYRQGAYHMNTEAF

j_call: TRBJ2-7
v_call: TRBV11-2
d_call: TRBD2
cdr3_aa: ASSFRLASYEQY

j_call: TRBJ1-3
v_call: TRBV5-5
d_call: NA
cdr3_aa: ASSPGNTIY